This T cell receptor beta chain is drawn from a study of cytomegalovirus exposure and HLA in healthy donors. Study overall: Around 180 million T cells yielded approximately 110 million unique TCR beta sequences in earlier analysis.

PCR was performed using 60 Vbeta and 13 Jbeta primers. Assay: immunoSEQ multiplex PCR; the TCRdb copy retains only in-frame clones and omits some. This sample lists approximately 110,000 clones; its ten largest clones have around 0.6%. The germline V gene encodes CDR1 SGHRS and CDR2 YFSETQ. This CDR3 contains 13 residues. The V segment lost 4 bases and the J segment 3 bases; nucleotides outside the gene matches: 3. A remark on this clone: Its matching antigen is unknown. Other DNA sequences of this sample code for an identical CDR3.

Overall study findings and caveats: Diagnosis of cytomegalovirus status made by the classifier reportedly showed high specificity and sensitivity.

Sequences were obtained from PBMCs. The receptor was derived from a man aged 45 to 65 in good health and CMV-seronegative. V and J are TRBV5-1 and TRBJ1-1; 7 bases map to TRBD1. CDR3: CASSITGDTEAFF. The CDR3 DNA is TGCGCCAGCAGCATTACAGGGGACACTGAAGCTTTCTTT.